The 14 T cell receptor beta chains listed next were all sequenced from one sample in a study of PD-L1 blockade in urothelial cancer. Time point: peripheral blood 6 weeks after treatment start. The table came from immunoSEQ multiplex PCR; TCRdb's copy has only in-frame clones and leaves some out. Among some 110,000 clones, around 93% were seen once, and the ten largest hold around 3.7%. The sample consisted of PBMCs, taken around atezolizumab (anti-PD-L1) treatment. The receptors stem from a man between 60 and 70 years old with urothelial cancer.

The chain employs TRBV2 and TRBJ2-2; 7 bases are a match to TRBD1. The V segment lost 8 bases and the J segment 5 bases; nucleotides outside the gene matches: 8. The CDR3 spans 14 residues. Germline CDR1 SNHLY, CDR2 FYNNEI. The DNA of the CDR3 is TGTGCCAGCTTCGACAGGGCAGGGACCGGGGAGCTGTTTTTT. This codes for CASFDRAGTGELFF.

CDR3 coding DNA: TGTGCCAGCAGTTTTGGGGGGACAGGGTGGGGGGGCGAGCAGTACTTC. Amino acid sequence: CASSFGGTGWGGEQYF. This chain connects TRBV28 to TRBJ2-7, with 9 bases that match TRBD1. Germline V lookup: CDR1 MDHEN, CDR2 SYDVKM. V lost 3 bases to trimming and J lost 6 bases; unmatched junction nucleotides: 12. The CDR3 loop spans 16 amino acids.

The chain employs TRBV5-6 and TRBJ1-3; D unresolved. The CDR3 loop spans 16 amino acids. The germline V gene has CDR1 SGHDT and CDR2 YYEEEE. V was shortened by 0 bases and J by 2 bases, with 12 bases between the two germline ends. In DNA, the CDR3 is TGTGCCAGCAGCTTGGGATTATTGAGGGCTGGAAACACCATATATTTT. This gives the protein CASSLGLLRAGNTIYF. The entire variable domain, with the rest obtained from reference TRBV5-6 and TRBJ1-3, is as follows: DAGVTQSPTHLIKTRGQQVTLRCSPKSGHDTVSWYQQALGQGPQFIFQYYEEEERQRGNFPDRFSGHQFPNYSSELNVNALLLGDSALYLCASSLGLLRAGNTIYFGEGSWLTVV.

This chain uses TRBV6-6 with TRBJ2-5, with D unclear. Germline lookup yields CDR1 MNHNY and CDR2 SVGAGI (reference sequence). The CDR3 is 14 residues long. Trimming stripped 2 bases from V and 4 bases from J, with 11 bases between. The CDR3 DNA reads TGTGCCAGCAGTTACAGTAGCCGAAGAGAGACCCAGTACTTC. Translating it yields CASSYSSRRETQYF.

This chain joins TRBV9 and TRBJ2-3; D is perhaps TRBD1 (6 bases). Germline CDR1 reads SGDLS; CDR2 reads YYNGEE. There are 15 residues in the CDR3. V was shortened by 0 bases and J by 3 bases, with 11 bases between the two germline ends. The CDR3 sequence is CASSVGLQGTDTQYF. The CDR3 region has the DNA TGTGCCAGCAGCGTAGGCCTCCAGGGGACAGATACGCAGTATTTT.

The CDR3 region has the DNA TGCGCCAGCAGCCAGCGACAGGCGAACACTGAAGCTTTCTTT. Residues: CASSQRQANTEAFF. This rearrangement joins TRBV4-3 to TRBJ1-1; D perhaps matches TRBD1 (6 bases). Germline V gives CDR1 LGHNA, CDR2 YSLEER. The CDR3 is 14 amino acids. Between the trimmed V and J ends, which lost 3 bases and 1 base, there was a span of 9 bases.

The rearrangement links TRBV5-1 to TRBJ1-6; D is unclear. In germline, CDR1 is SGHRS, CDR2 YFSETQ. V lost 0 bases and J lost 8, with 9 bases in between. The CDR3 has 14 amino acids. The CDR3 protein is CASSLGSADSPLHF. DNA of the CDR3: TGCGCCAGCAGCTTGGGTTCCGCGGATTCACCCCTCCACTTT.

The genes are TRBV12-5 and TRBJ2-5; possibly TRBD2 for D (7 bases). There are 15 residues in the CDR3. Germline values: CDR1 LGHNT, CDR2 FRNRAP. The V end lost 7 bases, the J end lost 4 bases, and 19 bases lay between the germline ends. The DNA for the CDR3 is TGTGCTAGTGCCTCAGGGGACTATACATCAGAGACCCAGTACTTC. Translated, it gives CASASGDYTSETQYF.

The genes are TRBV6-5 and TRBJ2-5, with TRBD1 matching 7 bases. Germline CDR1 MNHEY, CDR2 SVGAGI. The CDR3 is made up of 15 amino acids. V gave up 6 bases and J gave up 1 base; unmatched junction bases: 8. The CDR3 DNA sequence: TGTGCCAGCAGCTTGATGACAGGGTTCCAAGAGACCCAGTACTTC. Amino acid sequence: CASSLMTGFQETQYF.

The chain has TRBV5-1 and TRBJ2-1, with 7 bases fitting TRBD2. Germline CDR1 reads SGHRS; CDR2 reads YFSETQ. The V gene end was trimmed by 0 bases and the J gene end by 7 bases; junction bases not matched to a gene: 7. This CDR3 has 15 amino acids. CDR3 nucleotide sequence: TGCGCCAGCAGCTTGGTGGGGAGGGCCCATAATGAGCAGTTCTTC. Translation: CASSLVGRAHNEQFF. Full variable domain (outside the CDR3, taken from reference TRBV5-1 and TRBJ2-1): KAGVTQTPRYLIKTRGQQVTLSCSPISGHRSVSWYQQTPGQGLQFLFEYFSETQRNKGNFPGRFSGRQFSNSRSEMNVSTLELGDSALYLCASSLVGRAHNEQFFGPGTRLTVL.

This chain joins TRBV5-1 and TRBJ1-4; D is uncertain. V dropped 0 bases and J dropped 8 bases, with 11 bases sitting between them. This CDR3 region has 14 residues. CDR1 and CDR2 (germline): SGHRS, YFSETQ. The CDR3 DNA is TGCGCCAGCAGCTTGGAACCAGGTGCGGAAAAACTGTTTTTT. Its translation is CASSLEPGAEKLFF.

The rearrangement joins TRBV15 to TRBJ1-5; the D gene is possibly TRBD1 (5 bases). Germline assignment: CDR1 LNHNV and CDR2 YYDKDF (reference sequence). Trimming cost V 8 bases and J 4 bases, with 12 bases left between them. This CDR3 contains 13 residues. CDR3 loop: CATAQGANQPQHF. As DNA, the CDR3 is TGTGCCACCGCGCAAGGGGCAAATCAGCCCCAGCATTTT.

This clone was found once. The gene calls are TRBV2 and TRBJ2-4; D gene uncertain. Looked up from germline, CDR1 is SNHLY and CDR2 is FYNNEI. CDR3 length: 15 amino acids. V shed 2 bases and J shed 4 bases, with 12 bases lying between them. DNA for the CDR3: TGTGCCAGCAGTGAATCGTATTCTTCTAAAAACATTCAGTACTTC. It encodes CASSESYSSKNIQYF.

CDR3 loop: CASSLMGGPTYEQYF. CDR3 DNA: TGTGCCAGCAGCTTAATGGGGGGGCCCACCTACGAGCAGTACTTC. The J gene is TRBJ2-7, the V gene TRBV7-9; D is perhaps TRBD2 (7 bases). Germline V gene sequence: CDR1 SEHNR, CDR2 FQNEAQ (reference sequence). The CDR3 covers 15 residues. The ends were cut back, 2 bases at V and 2 bases at J, with 13 bases in the middle.